This T cell receptor beta chain is from a study of blood T cell repertoires in COVID-19. Study as a whole: Samples representing acute and convalescent COVID-19 were sourced from the United States, Italy and Spain.

The method was immunoSEQ multiplex PCR; TCRdb's version includes in-frame clones alone and lacks a portion of them. This table holds a few hundred thousand clones, 70% to 90% found once. Donors were grouped by their self-reported clinical history. Trimming stripped 0 bases from V and 7 bases from J, with 12 bases between. From germline, CDR1 is KGHSH and CDR2 LQKENI. This CDR3 is 14 amino acids long. This receptor was identified in a woman aged 25 to 39 who had recovered from COVID-19. The chain uses TRBV18 and TRBJ1-2; D perhaps matches TRBD1 (5 bases). The sample comprised PBMCs or T cells enriched from blood (not recorded which). This CDR3 is CASSPPGQSFGYTF. The CDR3 DNA reads TGTGCCAGCTCACCACCGGGGCAGTCGTTTGGCTACACCTTC.